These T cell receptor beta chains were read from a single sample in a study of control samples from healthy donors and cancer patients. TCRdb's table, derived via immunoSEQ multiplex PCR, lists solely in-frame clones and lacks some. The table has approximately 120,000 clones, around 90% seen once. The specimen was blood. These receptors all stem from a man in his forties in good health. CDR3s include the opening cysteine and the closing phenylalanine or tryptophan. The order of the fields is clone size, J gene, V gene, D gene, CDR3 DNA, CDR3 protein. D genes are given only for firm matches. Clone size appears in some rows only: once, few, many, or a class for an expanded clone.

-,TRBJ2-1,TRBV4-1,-,TGCGCCAGCAGCTGGACAGCCAATGAGCAGTTCTTC,CASSWTANEQFF
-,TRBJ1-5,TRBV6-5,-,TGTGCCAGCAGTTTGACTAGGAATAGCAATCAGCCCCAGCATTTT,CASSLTRNSNQPQHF
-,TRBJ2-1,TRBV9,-,TGTGCCAGCAGCGTAGAGGCCGGTCGGTATGAGCAGTTCTTC,CASSVEAGRYEQFF
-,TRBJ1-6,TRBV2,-,TGTGCCAGCAACGGTGACAGTTATAATTCACCCCTCCACTTT,CASNGDSYNSPLHF
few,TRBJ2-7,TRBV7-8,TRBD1,TGTGCCAGCAGCCTTGGACAGGGCCCCTCCTACGAGCAGTACTTC,CASSLGQGPSYEQYF
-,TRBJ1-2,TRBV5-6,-,TGTGCCAGCAGCTTGGGTGTAGCAGGGTATAACTATGGCTACACCTTC,CASSLGVAGYNYGYTF
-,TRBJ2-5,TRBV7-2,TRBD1,TGTGCCAGCAGCCGGGACAGGGGGGGAGAGACCCAGTACTTC,CASSRDRGGETQYF
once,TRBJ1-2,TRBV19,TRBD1,TGTGCCAGTAGTTTGACAGGGGGGGACTATGGCCACACCTTC,CASSLTGGDYGHTF
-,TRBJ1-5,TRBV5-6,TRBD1,TGTGCCAGCAGCTTGCGACAGGGGTACAATCAGCCCCAGCATTTT,CASSLRQGYNQPQHF
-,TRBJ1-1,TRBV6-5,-,TGTGCCAGCATAACCCTGGGGGCCACTGAAGCTTTCTTT,CASITLGATEAFF
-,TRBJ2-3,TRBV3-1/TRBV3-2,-,TGTGCCAGCAGCCAGTCAGCGGGCACAGATACGCAGTATTTT,CASSQSAGTDTQYF
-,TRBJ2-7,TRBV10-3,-,TGTGCCATCCTGGACTCTACCTACGAGCAGTACTTC,CAILDSTYEQYF
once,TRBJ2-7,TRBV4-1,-,TGCGCCAGCAGCCAGATCAGAGGGGAGCAGTACTTC,CASSQIRGEQYF
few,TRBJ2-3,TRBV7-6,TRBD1,TGTGCCAGCAGCCCGAAGACAGGGACAGATACGCAGTATTTT,CASSPKTGTDTQYF
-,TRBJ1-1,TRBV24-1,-,TGTGCCACCAGTGGGGCGGGGGGCAAGAACACTGAAGCTTTCTTT,CATSGAGGKNTEAFF
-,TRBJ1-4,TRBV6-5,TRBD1,TGTGCCAGCAGTTGGGACAGTTATGAAAAACTGTTTTTT,CASSWDSYEKLFF
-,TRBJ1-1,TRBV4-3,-,TGCGCCAGCAGCCAAGATAGGGGACGGCTGTACACTGAAGCTTTCTTT,CASSQDRGRLYTEAFF
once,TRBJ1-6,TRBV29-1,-,TGCAGCGTTCAAATCGGCTTAAATTCACCCCTCCACTTT,CSVQIGLNSPLHF
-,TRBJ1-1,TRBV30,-,TGTGCCTGGGAAGGGGGGACTGAAGCTTTCTTT,CAWEGGTEAFF
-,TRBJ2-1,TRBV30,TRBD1,TGTGCCTGGAGTCGTGACAGGGCGCATGAGCAGTTCTTC,CAWSRDRAHEQFF
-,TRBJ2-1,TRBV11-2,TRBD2,TGTGCCAGCAGCCCAGCCGTGGCGGGGGGGTGGGGGTACAATGAGCAGTTCTTC,CASSPAVAGGWGYNEQFF
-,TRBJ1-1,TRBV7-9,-,TGTGCCAGCAGCTCAAATCATGTCACTGAAGCTTTCTTT,CASSSNHVTEAFF